This entry concerns a single T cell receptor beta chain. The data belong to a study of shared clonotypes between healthy human individuals. This CDR3 spans 14 amino acids. CDR1 is LNHDA, CDR2 SQIVND, per germline (reference sequence). J lost 7 bases, V lost 8 bases, and 11 bases had no gene match. Donors comprised healthy HIV-negative adults lacking recent acute infections or vaccinations. Using immunoSEQ multiplex PCR, the repertoire was profiled, and TCRdb retains in-frame clones only, with some absent. Here the sample spans more than 1.2 million clones, about 98.5% being singletons. Sequencing was done on a sample of naive CD4+ T cells sorted from blood. Noted subset: CD45RA+ positively selected. This TCR derives from a man aged 25-45 years in good health. The genes are TRBV19 and TRBJ2-5, with 9 bases that match TRBD1. The DNA of the CDR3 is TGTGCCAGTCGTACAGGGGGCACCAAGGGGACCCAGTACTTC. Translating it yields CASRTGGTKGTQYF.